The source of this T cell receptor (beta chain) is a study of blood T cell repertoires in COVID-19. Looking at the study overall: Sites in the United States, Italy and Spain provided acute and convalescent COVID-19 samples. Sample material is recorded as cDNA or gDNA derived from T cells, B-cell-depleted T cells, or PBMCs.

Deletions cut 3 bases from V and 6 bases from J, with 15 bases between. CDR3 length equals 14 residues. Per germline, CDR1 SGHKS and CDR2 YYEKEE (reference sequence). Sequencing was performed with immunoSEQ multiplex PCR; in TCRdb, only in-frame clones are kept and a portion is missing. In the table there are 100,000 or so clones, more than 75% of which are singletons. The genes are TRBV5-5 and TRBJ1-2; maybe TRBD1 (5 bases). Sequenced input: peripheral blood. This TCR came from an elderly man with acute or convalescent COVID-19. The CDR3 protein is CASSSMSLQDGYTF. The CDR3 DNA reads as TGTGCCAGCAGCTCAATGAGTTTACAGGATGGCTACACCTTC.